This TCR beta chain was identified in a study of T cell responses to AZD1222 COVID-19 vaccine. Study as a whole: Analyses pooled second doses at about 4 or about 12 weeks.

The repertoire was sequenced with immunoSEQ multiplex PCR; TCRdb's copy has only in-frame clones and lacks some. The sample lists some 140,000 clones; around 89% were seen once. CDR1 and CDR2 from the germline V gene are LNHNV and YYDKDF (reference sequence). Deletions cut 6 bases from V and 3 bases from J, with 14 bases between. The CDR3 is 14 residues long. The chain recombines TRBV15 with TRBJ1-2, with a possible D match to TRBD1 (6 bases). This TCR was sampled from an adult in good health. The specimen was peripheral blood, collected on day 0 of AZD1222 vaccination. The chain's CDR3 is CATRPGGGHYGYTF. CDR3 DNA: TGTGCCACCAGGCCTGGGGGGGGCCACTATGGCTACACCTTC.